This TCR beta chain derives from a study of T-cell memory formation after mild COVID-19. Constant-segment primers served in 5'RACE that generated TCR alpha and TCR beta cDNA libraries bearing sample barcodes and UMIs. In TCRdb, the 5' RACE reads were re-called with MiXCR into one record per CDR3 protein. This table has roughly 86,000 distinct CDR3 sequences, about 14% appearing once. The CDR3 is 15 amino acids. Germline V gene data show CDR1 as KGHDR and CDR2 as SFDVKD. V lost 5 bases, J lost 4 bases, and 16 bases lay in between. J is TRBJ2-5 and V is TRBV24-1; perhaps TRBD1 as D (6 bases). The sequenced sample consisted of PBMCs or a T cell subset sorted from them (not recorded which). The source is a man aged 18 to 30 who had mild COVID-19 (a few samples of this study predate the infection). Cell type and time point are not known. CDR3 sequence: CATSGIRDTSETQYF. The CDR3, as DNA: TGTGCCACCAGTGGGATTCGGGACACCTCAGAGACCCAGTACTTC.